Following are 8 T cell receptor beta chains from one sample sequenced in a study of post-analysis software for immune sequencing data. Points from the study as a whole: In patients, TRBV5-6, TRBV5-1 and TRBV20-1 belonged to four or five TRBV segments found more frequently than in controls.

These TCRs are of unknown antigen specificity. Unique molecular identifiers were present in the TCR beta cDNA libraries. TCRdb re-analysed the PCR reads in MiXCR, keeping a single row per CDR3 protein. The sample consists of under 900,000 distinct CDR3 sequences, about 53% of them appearing once. What was sequenced was blood. The receptors shown here come from a girl between 5 and 17 years old with multiple sclerosis.

Points on this clonotype: At one end the junction does not follow the germline gene, possibly because of a read error. The chain employs TRBV5-3 and TRBJ2-5; 11 bases agree with TRBD2. TRBV5-3 is treated as an ORF (open reading frame) with a function not yet certain. This CDR3 spans 16 amino acids. CDR3 residues: CASSSGTSGNQEIQYF. CDR3 bases: TGTGCCAGCAGCTCAGGGACTAGCGGAAACCAAGAGATCCAGTACTTC.

In its sample, this clonotype was seen a few times. The junction and the germline gene differ at one end; a read error may be behind it. V gene TRBV3-1 combines with J gene TRBJ2-7; D possibly matches TRBD1 or TRBD2 (5 bases each). Germline V gene sequence: CDR1 LGHDT, CDR2 YNNKEL (reference sequence). The CDR3 totals 14 residues. DNA of the CDR3: TGTGCCAGTAGCCAAGCCCCGGGACGTTTCGAGCAGTACTTC. Translated: CASSQAPGRFEQYF.

This chain joins TRBV11-1 and TRBJ2-7, with D perhaps matching TRBD1 or TRBD2 (5 bases each). V shed 3 bases and J shed 0 bases, with 12 bases lying between them. Per germline, CDR1 SGHAT and CDR2 FQDESV (reference sequence). The CDR3 is made up of 15 amino acids. The CDR3: CASSLPGLSSYEQYF. The CDR3 DNA follows: TGTGCCAGCAGCTTGCCGGGGCTAAGCTCCTACGAGCAGTACTTC.

This clonotype was detected once. The chain joins TRBV10-3 to TRBJ1-2, with D hard to call. The CDR3 sequence is 15 residues long. Germline V gives CDR1 ENHRY, CDR2 SYGVKD. Trimming stripped 4 bases from V and 2 bases from J, with 14 bases between. The CDR3: CAISAVSQANYGYTF. The CDR3 coding sequence is TGTGCCATCAGTGCAGTGAGCCAGGCCAACTATGGCTACACCTTC.

The chain is built from TRBV13 and TRBJ2-5, with D possibly matching TRBD2 (7 bases). Germline values: CDR1 PRHDT, CDR2 FYEKMQ (reference sequence). The germline V and J ends were trimmed by 5 bases and 1 base, with 14 bases remaining between them. The CDR3 runs to 15 residues. The chain's CDR3 is CASSTLGGAQETQYF. CDR3 DNA sequence: TGTGCCAGCAGCACCCTAGGGGGGGCCCAAGAGACCCAGTACTTC.

This clonotype was seen a handful of times. The J gene is TRBJ2-5, the V gene TRBV5-1; 11 nucleotides match TRBD1. The J call is uncertain, as TRBJ2-7 better fits the DNA end. Germline V gives CDR1 SGHRS, CDR2 YFSETQ. CDR3 length equals 16 residues. The CDR3 region has the DNA TGCGCCAGCAGCTTGTCCCATGGACAGGGGGCCACCGAGCAGTACTTC. Protein sequence: CASSLSHGQGATEQYF.

The V call is TRBV12-3 or TRBV12-4, the J call TRBJ2-3; 10 bases map to TRBD2. V lost 8 bases to trimming and J lost 7 bases; unmatched junction nucleotides: 9. The CDR3 runs 14 residues. The CDR3 bases are TGTGCCAGCTCGTCGACTAGCGGGCCAAATACGCAGTATTTT. Translating it yields CASSSTSGPNTQYF.

CDR3 sequence: CSVGPGLAGDYEQFF. The CDR3 bases are TGCAGCGTTGGTCCGGGACTAGCGGGAGATTATGAGCAGTTCTTC. This rearrangement joins TRBV29-1 to TRBJ2-1; TRBD2 matches at 14 bases. Unmatched junction bases numbered 7, after V lost 4 bases and J lost 8 bases. Per germline, CDR1 SQVTM and CDR2 ANQGSEA. The CDR3 has 15 amino acids.